The next 20 T cell receptor beta chains were all read from a single sample in a study of CD8+CD57+ T cells in acquired aplastic anemia. CDR3 and TCR beta VDJ profiling relied on genomic DNA as the template. TCRdb re-called the reads through MiXCR, storing one row per CDR3 protein. The table has 180,000 or so distinct CDR3 sequences, more than 60% seen once. The sequenced patients had an expansion of CD8+CD57+ cells seen by flow cytometry. The sample comprised sorted CD4+, CD8+, or CD8+CD57+ T cells (not recorded which) from PBMCs. The receptors were sampled from a human donor with aplastic anemia.

In this sample, this clonotype turned up a few times. The CDR3 region is CASSREAGTSGPDTQYF. In DNA, the CDR3 is TGCGCCAGCAGCCGTGAGGCCGGGACTAGCGGACCAGATACGCAGTATTTT. The chain joins TRBV10-2 to TRBJ2-3; TRBD2 aligns across 11 bases. V shed 6 bases and J 4 bases; nucleotides not matched to a gene: 12. The germline V gene has CDR1 WSHSY and CDR2 SAAADI. This CDR3 is built from 17 residues.

The V and J genes are TRBV7-9 and TRBJ1-1; 11 bases are shared with TRBD1. The CDR3 runs to 17 residues. In germline, CDR1 is SEHNR, CDR2 FQNEAQ (reference sequence). V dropped 1 base and J dropped 1; count of bases not matched to a gene: 5. Here the CDR3 DNA reads TGTGCCAGCAGCTTAGTGGGGGACAGGGGGGAGAACACTGAAGCTTTCTTT. Translation gives CASSLVGDRGENTEAFF. The whole variable domain, remainder taken from reference TRBV7-9 and TRBJ1-1, is DTGVSQNPRHKITKRGQNVTFRCDPISEHNRLYWYRQTLGQGPEFLTYFQNEAQLEKSRLLSDRFSAERPKGSFSTLEIQRTEQGDSAMYLCASSLVGDRGENTEAFFGQGTRLTVV.

This chain uses TRBV2 with TRBJ1-4, with a tentative D call TRBD1 (5 bases). Germline V lookup: CDR1 SNHLY, CDR2 FYNNEI. Between the trimmed V and J ends, which lost 7 bases and 5 bases, there was a span of 11 bases. The CDR3 consists of 13 residues. Here the CDR3 reads CASMRGGNEKLFF. The CDR3 region has the DNA TGTGCCAGCATGAGGGGAGGAAATGAAAAACTGTTTTTT.

This chain joins TRBV7-9 and TRBJ1-5; no reliable D call. The V end was cut by 3 bases, the J end by 5 bases, with 8 bases between. The germline gives CDR1 SEHNR, CDR2 FQNEAQ (reference sequence). The CDR3 loop spans 13 amino acids. CDR3 in amino acids: CASSFDGDQPQHF. DNA of the CDR3: TGTGCCAGCAGCTTCGACGGAGATCAGCCCCAGCATTTT.

This clonotype was seen only once. This chain joins TRBV20-1 and TRBJ2-5; D is tentatively TRBD1 or TRBD2 (7 bases each). CDR3 size: 14 residues. CDR1 DFQATT and CDR2 SNEGSKA come from the germline V gene (reference sequence). With 1 base removed from V and 7 bases from J, the gap between germline ends came to 16 bases. The chain's CDR3 is CSARAQGSGVTQYF. Written as DNA, the CDR3 is TGCAGTGCTAGAGCACAGGGGAGCGGGGTGACCCAGTACTTC.

This clonotype has a single count. The chain couples TRBV7-6 to TRBJ2-2; D not resolved. CDR3 length equals 15 residues. Germline CDR1 SGHVS, CDR2 FNYEAQ. Trimming cost V 1 base and J 3 bases, with 9 bases left between them. The CDR3 loop is CASSLGAFDTGELFF. Written as DNA, the CDR3 is TGTGCCAGCAGCTTAGGAGCTTTCGACACCGGGGAGCTGTTTTTT. The whole variable domain, filled in from reference TRBV7-6 and TRBJ2-2, reads GAGVSQSPRYKVTKRGQDVALRCDPISGHVSLYWYRQALGQGPEFLTYFNYEAQQDKSGLPNDRFSAERPEGSISTLTIQRTEQRDSAMYRCASSLGAFDTGELFFGEGSRLTVL.

This clonotype was picked up many times. The chain combines TRBV12-3 or TRBV12-4 with TRBJ1-5; D perhaps matches TRBD1 (5 bases). The CDR3 runs 13 residues. V was trimmed by 4 bases and J by 5 bases, leaving 9 bases between them. Written as DNA, the CDR3 is TGTGCCAGCAGTTCGGGGGTACATCAGCCCCAGCATTTT. Residues: CASSSGVHQPQHF.

The rearrangement uses TRBV19 and TRBJ1-5; 11 bases are shared with TRBD1. The germline gives CDR1 LNHDA, CDR2 SQIVND (reference sequence). Trimming at V came to 5 bases and at J to 7 bases, leaving 4 bases not matched to a gene. CDR3 length: 14 amino acids. CDR3 in amino acids: CASSRGQGVQPQHF. CDR3 in DNA: TGTGCCAGTAGTCGGGGACAGGGGGTGCAGCCCCAGCATTTT.

The chain links TRBV6-2 or TRBV6-3 to TRBJ1-1; D ambiguous. Germline loops: CDR1 MNHEY, CDR2 SVGEGT. This CDR3 has 14 residues. Trimming removed 0 bases from V and 1 base from J, with 6 bases in between. In DNA form, the CDR3 reads TGTGCCAGCAGTTACTCGCTGGGGAACACTGAAGCTTTCTTT. This codes for CASSYSLGNTEAFF.

The chain carries TRBV5-1 and TRBJ2-5; 7 bases line up with TRBD1. The germline gives CDR1 SGHRS, CDR2 YFSETQ. V lost 0 bases and J lost 3; bases outside the gene matches: 8. This CDR3 region has 16 residues. CDR3 region: CASSLDRGRGKETQYF. CDR3 coding DNA: TGCGCCAGCAGCTTGGACAGGGGAAGGGGTAAAGAGACCCAGTACTTC.

The rearrangement links TRBV14 to TRBJ1-6; D not certain. Between the trimmed V and J ends, which lost 4 bases and 10 bases, there was a span of 17 bases. The CDR3 length is 15 residues. Germline lookup yields CDR1 SGHDN and CDR2 FVKESK. The CDR3 DNA reads TGTGCCAGCAGCCTAACCGGAGAAGGTTGGTCACCCCTCCACTTT. Encoded protein: CASSLTGEGWSPLHF.

The chain couples TRBV6-6 to TRBJ2-3; D call uncertain. V was pared by 8 bases and J by 3 bases, with 9 bases between. Germline V gene sequence: CDR1 MNHNY, CDR2 SVGAGI (reference sequence). The CDR3 is 12 residues long. The CDR3 protein is CASGLRTDTQYF. CDR3 coding DNA: TGTGCCAGCGGTCTACGGACAGATACGCAGTATTTT.

This clonotype was picked up many times. The V call is TRBV2, the J call TRBJ2-5; D possibly uses TRBD1 or TRBD2 (6 bases each). Germline CDR1 reads SNHLY; CDR2 reads FYNNEI. The V end lost 6 bases, the J end lost 2 bases, and 16 bases lay between the germline ends. This CDR3 is built from 15 residues. CDR3 residues: CASSPAGGGQETQYF. In nucleotides, the CDR3 is TGTGCCAGCAGCCCCGCCGGAGGGGGTCAAGAGACCCAGTACTTC.

The rearrangement joins TRBV29-1 to TRBJ2-7; 9 bases agree with TRBD2. Germline V lookup: CDR1 SQVTM, CDR2 ANQGSEA. This CDR3 region has 14 residues. V lost 3 bases and J lost 7; bases outside the gene matches: 10. CDR3: CSVDGGGADQEQYF. CDR3 sequence (DNA): TGCAGCGTTGATGGCGGGGGGGCCGATCAAGAGCAGTACTTC.

CDR3 sequence reads: CASSFGRGGEYF. The CDR3 DNA reads as TGTGCCAGCAGCTTCGGTCGGGGAGGCGAGTACTTC. This rearrangement joins TRBV7-9 to TRBJ2-5, with D perhaps matching TRBD2 (6 bases). The CDR3 runs 12 residues. Trimming removed 3 bases at V and 12 bases at J, with 14 bases between. CDR1 is SEHNR, CDR2 FQNEAQ, per germline (reference sequence).

This clonotype turned up a few times. The chain carries TRBV20-1 and TRBJ2-3; 10 bases are a match to TRBD2. The CDR3 has 15 amino acids. CDR1 and CDR2 (germline): DFQATT, SNEGSKA (reference sequence). The ends lost 3 bases at V and 6 bases at J; junction bases unmatched: 9. The CDR3 region is CSASSASGRGDTQYF. As DNA, the CDR3 is TGCAGTGCTAGCTCGGCTAGCGGGAGAGGTGATACGCAGTATTTT.

The chain links TRBV19 to TRBJ1-6, with D possibly TRBD1 on 5 matching bases. The CDR3 covers 15 residues. Germline assignment: CDR1 LNHDA and CDR2 SQIVND (reference sequence). Trimming shortened V by 7 bases and J by 7 bases, and 17 bases separated the two germline ends. The CDR3 spells CASTDYGTENSPLHF. Written as DNA, the CDR3 is TGTGCCAGTACCGACTACGGGACGGAGAATTCACCCCTCCACTTT.

This clonotype was seen once. The V gene is TRBV9, the J gene TRBJ1-6; no definite D call. V lost 0 bases and J lost 6, with 16 bases in between. The germline V gene encodes CDR1 SGDLS and CDR2 YYNGEE. The CDR3 covers 17 residues. The CDR3 DNA sequence: TGTGCCAGCAGCGTAGGGTTGGGGATCTCGGGTAATTCACCCCTCCACTTT. This encodes CASSVGLGISGNSPLHF.

The genes are TRBV19 and TRBJ1-1; no reliable D call. Trimming took 5 bases from V and 8 from J, leaving 12 bases between them. Germline V lookup: CDR1 LNHDA, CDR2 SQIVND (reference sequence). This CDR3 is 12 amino acids long. The CDR3 coding sequence is TGTGCCAGTAGTCCCTCAGCCGTAGAAGCTTTCTTT. This translates into CASSPSAVEAFF.

The chain carries TRBV10-3 and TRBJ2-3; possibly TRBD1 for D (5 bases). The germline V and J ends were trimmed by 0 bases and 1 base, with 14 bases remaining between them. Germline-derived CDR1 and CDR2 are ENHRY and SYGVKD. CDR3 size: 17 residues. The CDR3 here is CAISESRRGGGTDTQYF. CDR3 nucleotide sequence: TGTGCCATCAGTGAGTCGAGAAGGGGTGGAGGCACAGATACGCAGTATTTT.